These T cell receptor beta chains were read from a single sample in a study of PD-1 blockade in mismatch repair-deficient tumors. Using immunoSEQ multiplex PCR, the repertoire was profiled, and TCRdb retains in-frame clones only, with some absent. The sample lists approximately 60,000 clones; about 87% were seen once. The sequencing used peripheral blood, collected 52 weeks after starting pembrolizumab. The source is an adult with mismatch repair-deficient cancer. Each CDR3 is given with its conserved first and last residue. Fields, in order: clone size, J gene, D gene, V gene, CDR3 DNA, CDR3 protein. A D gene is named only where the DNA matches it firmly. Rows may omit the clone size; those that give it use once, few, many or a size class.

>.|TRBJ2-1|TRBD2|TRBV4-1
TGCGCCAGCAGCCGAAGTCGGATAGCGGGAGGGTTAAGCTCCTACAATGAGCAGTTCTTC
CASSRSRIAGGLSSYNEQFF
>.|TRBJ2-3|.|TRBV9
TGTGCCAGCAGCGTAGCTCCCGATACGCAGTATTTT
CASSVAPDTQYF
>.|TRBJ1-2|.|TRBV5-1
TGCGCCAGCAGCCCGAGGTCCCTTTCAGGGTTTGGCTACACCTTC
CASSPRSLSGFGYTF
>.|TRBJ2-5|.|TRBV7-9
TGTGCCAGCAGCCGGGACGGCCAAGAGACCCAGTACTTC
CASSRDGQETQYF
>once|TRBJ2-3|.|TRBV6-5
TGTGCCAGCAGTTACTCGGGCACAGATACGCAGTATTTT
CASSYSGTDTQYF
>.|TRBJ2-2|TRBD2|TRBV19
TGTGCCACCCTTCCCGCTGGCGGGAGAAGCACCGGGGAGCTGTTTTTT
CATLPAGGRSTGELFF
>.|TRBJ2-5|TRBD2|TRBV6-5
TGTGCCAGCAGCCACACACTAGCGGCCCAAGAGACCCAGTACTTC
CASSHTLAAQETQYF
>once|TRBJ2-3|TRBD2|TRBV7-8
TGTGCCAGCAGCTTAGGCTCCGGGACTAGCCGCTTCAGGTCAGATACGCAGTATTTT
CASSLGSGTSRFRSDTQYF
>.|TRBJ1-4|TRBD1|TRBV19
TGTGCCAGTAGTATAGGACAGGGAAGGGAAAAACTGTTTTTT
CASSIGQGREKLFF
>.|TRBJ2-1|.|TRBV7-2
TGTGCCAGCAGCTGGGACGAGGGGGGGCAGTTCTTC
CASSWDEGGQFF
>.|TRBJ2-7|.|TRBV19
TGTGCCAGTAGTATGCGGACTTCGGGAGCCTACGAGCAGTACTTC
CASSMRTSGAYEQYF
>.|TRBJ2-3|.|TRBV11-2
TGTGCCAGCAGCTTATATAGGGAGGCGAGCACAGATACGCAGTATTTT
CASSLYREASTDTQYF
>.|TRBJ1-2|.|TRBV4-3
TGCGCCAGCAGCTCACTAACAGGGAACTATGGCTACACCTTC
CASSSLTGNYGYTF
>.|TRBJ2-7|.|TRBV6-6
TGTGCCAGCAGTTACATAGGTCACCTAGCCTACGAGCAGTACTTC
CASSYIGHLAYEQYF
>.|TRBJ2-1|TRBD2|TRBV6-5
TGTGCCAGCGGACTAGCGGGAAACTCCTACAATGAGCAGTTCTTC
CASGLAGNSYNEQFF
>.|TRBJ2-1|.|TRBV5-6
TGTGCCAGCACTCCTACAATGCTAGCCACCTCGAGCTACAATGAGCAGTTCTTC
CASTPTMLATSSYNEQFF
>few|TRBJ2-7|TRBD2|TRBV27
TGTGCCAGCAGCGCGGGACTAGCAGGTTACGAGCAGTACTTC
CASSAGLAGYEQYF
>.|TRBJ1-5|.|TRBV5-8
TGTGCCAGCAGCTTGGTGCCAGGGTTAAGCAATCAGCCCCAGCATTTT
CASSLVPGLSNQPQHF
>.|TRBJ1-5|.|TRBV27
TGTGCCAGCAGTTCATACAATCAGCCCCAGCATTTT
CASSSYNQPQHF
>.|TRBJ2-1|.|TRBV27
TGTGCCAGCAGTTCCCGGGACCCCCGGTTGGGCGATGAGCAGTTCTTC
CASSSRDPRLGDEQFF
>.|TRBJ1-4|.|TRBV15
TGTGCCACCAGCAGAGATCGTGTCCGGCCAGCAACTAATGAAAAACTGTTTTTT
CATSRDRVRPATNEKLFF
>.|TRBJ2-7|.|TRBV29-1
TGCAGCGTTGCGGAGTCCTACGAGCAGTACTTC
CSVAESYEQYF
>.|TRBJ2-5|.|TRBV7-2
TGTGCCAGCAGCTTAGGTCAGAGGACTTCGAAGGTTACCCAGTACTTC
CASSLGQRTSKVTQYF
>once|TRBJ1-1|.|TRBV7-9
TGTGCCAGCAGCTTAGTTGGGGGGGCCCATAGCACTGAAGCTTTCTTT
CASSLVGGAHSTEAFF
>.|TRBJ1-1|.|TRBV4-1
TGCGCCAGCAGCCAAGCCGGTAGACGAAACACTGAAGCTTTCTTT
CASSQAGRRNTEAFF
>.|TRBJ2-7|TRBD2|TRBV2
TGTGCCAGCCTAGCGGGAGCGCCTGGCTACGAGCAGTACTTC
CASLAGAPGYEQYF
>.|TRBJ2-1|.|TRBV6-6
TGTGCCAGCAGTTACTCGGTAGGGGGTGAGCAGTTCTTC
CASSYSVGGEQFF
>.|TRBJ1-2|.|TRBV6-5
TGTGCCAGCAGTTACGGCGCAGGGAACTATGGCTACACCTTC
CASSYGAGNYGYTF
>.|TRBJ1-1|.|TRBV21-1
TGTGCCAGCAGCACCCACTTGAACACTGAAGCTTTCTTT
CASSTHLNTEAFF
>.|TRBJ1-1|.|TRBV14
TGTGCCAGCAGCCAAGGGAGGGTAACAGCCTTAATCTTT
CASSQGRVTALIF
>.|TRBJ2-5|TRBD2|TRBV27
TGTGCCAGCAGTTTATCCGGGACTAGCGGGAGGGCCGGGGAAGAGACCCAGTACTTC
CASSLSGTSGRAGEETQYF
>.|TRBJ1-5|.|TRBV6-6
TGTGCCAGCACTCAGAATAGCAATCAGCCCCAGCATTTT
CASTQNSNQPQHF
>.|TRBJ2-1|.|TRBV19
TGTGCCAGTACCCCGGGGTGGGCGGACAATGAGCAGTTCTTC
CASTPGWADNEQFF
>.|TRBJ2-5|.|TRBV5-1
TGCGCCAGCAGCGGCGGACTGGCCACGGAGACCCAGTACTTC
CASSGGLATETQYF
>.|TRBJ2-7|TRBD1|TRBV19
TGTGCCAGTAGTACAACCGGGACAGGGTTCTACGAGCAGTACTTC
CASSTTGTGFYEQYF
>.|TRBJ1-5|.|TRBV19
TGTGCCAGTAGGACCGGGGGGGTTAATCAGCCCCAGCATTTT
CASRTGGVNQPQHF
>.|TRBJ2-7|.|TRBV7-6
TGTGCCAGCAGCTCCGGCGCGGGGAGGGAGCAGTACTTC
CASSSGAGREQYF
>once|TRBJ2-5|TRBD2|TRBV7-9
TGTGCCAGCAGCCTACCCCCGGGACTAGCGGGAGAGACCCAGTACTTC
CASSLPPGLAGETQYF
>.|TRBJ1-1|.|TRBV6-1
TGTGCCAGCGGACGGCAATTGAACACTGAAGCTTTCTTT
CASGRQLNTEAFF
>.|TRBJ2-7|TRBD2|TRBV6-5
TGTGCCAGCAGTTATACGAGCGGGGGCTCCTACGAGCAGTACTTC
CASSYTSGGSYEQYF
>.|TRBJ2-7|TRBD1|TRBV18
TGTGCCAGCTCTCCAACAGGGGCCTACGAGCAGTACTTC
CASSPTGAYEQYF
>once|TRBJ2-7|TRBD2|TRBV29-1
TGCAGCGCCTTGCGGGGGGGAGAGCAGTACTTC
CSALRGGEQYF